The rows below give T cell receptor beta chains drawn from one sample of a study of CD8+ T cells in alopecia areata. Produced via immunoSEQ multiplex PCR; TCRdb's table is partial and in-frame only. This table has around 100,000 clones, 55% to 60% appearing once. The sample was CD4+ T cells sorted from blood, taken at week 24, from a patient treated with tofacitinib. These receptors all stem from a human donor with alopecia areata. Each CDR3 is given with its conserved first and last residue. Fields, in order: clone size, D gene, J gene, V gene, CDR3 length, CDR3 protein, CDR3 DNA. The D gene is left open where the match is weak. Expanded clones get a size class; other rows say once, few or many, or leave the size out.

few	NA	TRBJ2-5	TRBV7-9	13	CASSPPGRETQYF	TGTGCCAGCAGCCCCCCGGGGAGAGAGACCCAGTACTTC
NA	NA	TRBJ1-6	TRBV6-1	13	CASSEAGSSPLHF	TGTGCCAGCAGTGAAGCGGGTTCTTCACCCCTCCACTTT
NA	NA	TRBJ2-7	TRBV18	13	CASSPGSSYEQYF	TGTGCCAGCTCACCTGGCAGCTCCTACGAGCAGTACTTC
NA	TRBD1	TRBJ1-2	TRBV29-1	18	CSVFVGTGGTYLNYGYTF	TGCAGCGTTTTCGTCGGGACAGGGGGTACTTATCTAAACTATGGCTACACCTTC
NA	TRBD1	TRBJ2-6	TRBV2	13	CARQGTGANVLTF	TGTGCCAGACAGGGGACTGGGGCCAACGTCCTGACTTTC
NA	TRBD1	TRBJ2-7	TRBV15	15	CATSRGTGAYYEQYF	TGTGCCACCAGCAGAGGCACAGGGGCTTACTACGAGCAGTACTTC
few	NA	TRBJ2-1	TRBV5-1	13	CASRKGLINEQFF	TGCGCCAGCAGAAAGGGTTTGATAAATGAGCAGTTCTTC
few	NA	TRBJ2-7	TRBV29-1	14	CSGASGLGGHEQYF	TGCAGCGGAGCCTCGGGACTAGGGGGCCACGAGCAGTACTTC
NA	TRBD2	TRBJ2-7	TRBV7-9	15	CASSFAGDYTYEQYF	TGTGCCAGCAGCTTCGCGGGGGACTACACCTACGAGCAGTACTTC
few	TRBD1	TRBJ1-1	TRBV5-1	13	CASSLQGGTEAFF	TGCGCCAGCAGCCTACAGGGGGGCACTGAAGCTTTCTTT
NA	TRBD2	TRBJ2-5	TRBV7-8	12	CASSFRGTSFHF	TGTGCCAGCAGCTTTCGGGGGACTAGCTTTCACTTC
few	NA	TRBJ1-2	TRBV30	12	CAWSVTGYGYTF	TGTGCCTGGAGTGTCACAGGCTATGGCTACACCTTC
NA	TRBD2	TRBJ2-3	TRBV2	17	CASSESRGGVRSDTQYF	TGTGCCAGCAGTGAGTCGCGGGGGGGCGTGAGATCAGATACGCAGTATTTT
few	TRBD2	TRBJ2-1	TRBV5-6	16	CASSPIAGVLYNEQFF	TGTGCCAGCAGCCCAATAGCGGGGGTACTCTACAATGAGCAGTTCTTC
few	NA	TRBJ2-5	TRBV7-2	14	CASTPLGGQETQYF	TGTGCCAGCACCCCCCTCGGGGGCCAAGAGACCCAGTACTTC
NA	NA	TRBJ1-1	TRBV30	12	CAWTRGGNQAFF	TGTGCCTGGACGAGGGGAGGCAATCAAGCTTTCTTT
NA	NA	TRBJ2-6	TRBV6-6	14	CASSTGAGANVLTF	TGTGCCAGCTCCACGGGGGCTGGGGCCAACGTCCTGACTTTC
NA	NA	TRBJ2-1	TRBV5-1	15	CASRGLQGNYNEQFF	TGCGCCAGCAGGGGGTTACAGGGTAACTACAATGAGCAGTTCTTC
NA	NA	TRBJ2-5	TRBV6-6	13	CASSPLRGETQYF	TGTGCCAGCAGCCCCCTTAGGGGCGAGACCCAGTACTTC
NA	NA	TRBJ1-5	TRBV6-6	14	CASRDSARNQPQHF	TGTGCCAGCAGAGACAGTGCGCGCAATCAGCCCCAGCATTTT
NA	NA	TRBJ1-2	TRBV6-5	13	CASRASGDGGYTF	TGTGCCAGCAGGGCCTCAGGGGATGGGGGCTACACCTTC
NA	NA	TRBJ1-5	TRBV29-1	13	CSVEQGSNQPQHF	TGCAGCGTTGAACAGGGAAGCAATCAGCCCCAGCATTTT
NA	NA	TRBJ1-4	TRBV2	11	CASWFDEKLFF	TGTGCCAGCTGGTTTGATGAAAAACTGTTTTTT
few	NA	TRBJ1-2	TRBV29-1	15	CSVEELSGRSYGYTF	TGCAGCGTTGAAGAGTTGTCAGGGAGAAGCTATGGCTACACCTTC
few	NA	TRBJ2-1	TRBV29-1	11	CSVGPYNEQFF	TGCAGCGTGGGCCCCTACAATGAGCAGTTCTTC
NA	NA	TRBJ1-1	TRBV30	13	CAWGRTEYTEAFF	TGTGCCTGGGGACGGACTGAGTACACTGAAGCTTTCTTT
NA	TRBD2	TRBJ2-2	TRBV5-6	17	CASSLVLAGANTGELFF	TGTGCCAGCAGCTTGGTACTAGCGGGGGCTAACACCGGGGAGCTGTTTTTT
few	NA	TRBJ2-6	TRBV14	15	CASSLYASGANVLTF	TGTGCCAGCAGCCTGTATGCCTCTGGGGCCAACGTCCTGACTTTC
NA	NA	TRBJ2-3	TRBV6-5	16	CASSSIRGGKADTQYF	TGTGCCAGCAGTTCAATCAGGGGTGGAAAAGCAGATACGCAGTATTTT
few	NA	TRBJ2-3	TRBV20-1	11	CSAGLLDTQYF	TGCAGTGCTGGACTCCTGGATACGCAGTATTTT
few	TRBD1	TRBJ1-5	TRBV7-9	15	CASSLTGGGNQPQHF	TGTGCCAGCAGCTTAACAGGGGGAGGCAATCAGCCCCAGCATTTT
NA	TRBD2	TRBJ2-7	TRBV11-2	15	CASSLLAGSSYEQYF	TGTGCCAGCAGCTTGCTAGCGGGCAGCTCCTACGAGCAGTACTTC
NA	NA	TRBJ1-2	TRBV29-1	14	CSVEDLLTGGGYTF	TGCAGCGTTGAAGATCTTCTAACAGGTGGTGGCTACACCTTC
NA	NA	TRBJ1-1	TRBV7-2	14	CASRKGGLNTEAFF	TGTGCCAGCAGGAAAGGGGGTCTGAACACTGAAGCTTTCTTT
NA	TRBD2	TRBJ2-7	TRBV5-4	15	CASSPGLAGSYEQYF	TGTGCCAGCAGCCCGGGACTAGCGGGATCCTACGAGCAGTACTTC
few	TRBD1	TRBJ1-2	TRBV2	14	CASSAATGQGGYTF	TGTGCCAGCAGTGCTGCGACCGGACAGGGCGGCTACACCTTC
NA	TRBD2	TRBJ2-2	TRBV7-6	14	CASSPSGGAGELFF	TGTGCCAGCAGCCCTAGCGGGGGGGCCGGGGAGCTGTTTTTT
NA	NA	TRBJ2-6	TRBV15	15	CATSTKLAGANVLTF	TGTGCCACCAGTACGAAGCTGGCTGGGGCCAACGTCCTGACTTTC
NA	NA	TRBJ1-1	TRBV5-6	15	CASSLVGQAGSEAFF	TGTGCCAGCAGCTTGGTGGGCCAGGCTGGGTCTGAAGCTTTCTTT
NA	NA	TRBJ1-1	TRBV30	13	CAWSVHSAASAFF	TGTGCCTGGAGTGTACATTCGGCCGCGTCGGCTTTCTTT
few	TRBD2	TRBJ2-3	TRBV2	17	CASSRTASGASTDTQYF	TGTGCCAGCAGCCGGACGGCTAGCGGGGCTAGCACAGATACGCAGTATTTT
few	TRBD1	TRBJ2-5	TRBV29-1	14	CSVSQGAGQETQYF	TGCAGCGTCTCTCAGGGGGCCGGGCAAGAGACCCAGTACTTC
NA	NA	TRBJ1-5	TRBV27	15	CASNLTDISGQPQHF	TGTGCCAGCAACTTAACAGACATATCAGGACAGCCCCAGCATTTT
NA	TRBD1	TRBJ1-4	TRBV9	16	CASSAGQITTNEKLFF	TGTGCCAGCAGCGCGGGACAGATTACAACTAATGAAAAACTGTTTTTT
NA	TRBD1	TRBJ1-5	TRBV19	15	CASSLDRGLSQPQHF	TGTGCCAGTAGTTTGGACAGGGGGCTAAGTCAGCCCCAGCATTTT
once	NA	TRBJ1-2	TRBV2	14	CASSEQGPNYGYTF	TGTGCCAGCAGTGAGCAGGGGCCTAACTATGGCTACACCTTC